This paragraph covers one T cell receptor beta chain sequence. This record belongs to a study of blood T cell repertoires in COVID-19. Study overall: The study drew acute and convalescent COVID-19 samples from the United States, Italy and Spain. T cells, B-cell-depleted T cells, or PBMCs provided the cDNA or gDNA that served as material.

Followed longitudinally, the Seattle patients had been enrolled during active infection. As originally analysed: By means of reference gene primer amplification, nucleated cell counts were estimated. Repertoires were generated with immunoSEQ multiplex PCR, while TCRdb's copy carries only in-frame clones and drops some. For V, J and clone size, that table is used; D and trimming come from the DNA. Here the sample spans around 260,000 clones, approximately 91% being singletons. V shed 5 bases and J shed 8 bases, with 12 bases lying between them. The CDR3 is 12 residues long. Germline V lookup: CDR1 SGHAT, CDR2 FQNNGV.

Material: peripheral blood. The genes are TRBV11-2 and TRBJ1-2; a possible D gene is TRBD1 (5 bases). The sequence came from a person under 35 with COVID-19, enrolled during active disease. The DNA of the CDR3 is TGTGCCAGCAGCCAAGGGGTGAACGGCTACACCTTC. Its translation is CASSQGVNGYTF. The whole variable domain, filled in from reference TRBV11-2 and TRBJ1-2, reads EAGVAQSPRYKIIEKRQSVAFWCNPISGHATLYWYQQILGQGPKLLIQFQNNGVVDDSQLPKDRFSAERLKGVDSTLKIQPAKLEDSAVYLCASSQGVNGYTFGSGTRLTVV.